This TCR beta chain stems from a study of Ad26.COV2.S vaccination and SARS-CoV-2 variants. Study-level information: Doses of Ad26.COV2.S were injected into muscle once or twice, 56 days apart.

Here immunoSEQ multiplex PCR was the method, and the copy in TCRdb shows in-frame clones only, minus some. The table includes approximately 450,000 clones, 90% detected once. Regarding this clone: No antigen is known for it.

Treatment indicated: about 20 received Ad26.COV2.S at low or high dose, single or two shots; roughly five received placebo; per-sample allocation not given. All samples were drawn on day 63, counting from the first vaccine or placebo injection. The study used a vaccine consisting of an Ad26 vector that expressed Wuhan-strain SARS-CoV-2 spike. Findings and limits, study-wide: Vaccine and placebo recipients had similar non-spike TCR breadth. Placebo recipients had lower spike-specific TCR breadth than vaccine recipients.

This CDR3 is 18 amino acids long. V lost 5 bases, J lost 2 bases, and 15 bases stayed unmatched. Germline CDR1 reads MNHEY; CDR2 reads SVGEGT. The J gene is TRBJ2-7, the V gene TRBV6-2 or TRBV6-3, with 10 positions matching TRBD1. This clonotype originated in a person between 18 and 60 years old who received the Ad26.COV2.S COVID-19 vaccine or a placebo. Specimen: peripheral blood, collected in a trial of Ad26.COV2.S vaccine versus placebo. In nucleotides, the CDR3 is TGTGCCAGCAGTCTCCGGGACAGGGGTAATCCTTCGGCCTACGAGCAGTACTTC. This translates into CASSLRDRGNPSAYEQYF.